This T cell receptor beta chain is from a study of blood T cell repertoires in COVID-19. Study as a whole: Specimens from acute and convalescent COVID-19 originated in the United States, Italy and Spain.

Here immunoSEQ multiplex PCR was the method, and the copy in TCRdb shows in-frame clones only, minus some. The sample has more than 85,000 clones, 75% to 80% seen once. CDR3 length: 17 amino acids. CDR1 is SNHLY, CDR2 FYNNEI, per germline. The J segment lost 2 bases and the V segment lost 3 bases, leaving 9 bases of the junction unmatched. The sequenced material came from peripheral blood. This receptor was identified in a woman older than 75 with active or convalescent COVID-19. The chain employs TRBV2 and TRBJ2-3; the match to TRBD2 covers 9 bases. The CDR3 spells CASSDPPSGENTDTQYF. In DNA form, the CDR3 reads TGTGCCAGCAGTGACCCCCCTAGCGGGGAGAACACAGATACGCAGTATTTT.